Listed here are 19 T cell receptor beta chains from one sample, sequenced in a study of blood T cell repertoires in COVID-19. Data came from immunoSEQ multiplex PCR; TCRdb stores just in-frame clones and leaves some out. The repertoire consists of approximately 50,000 clones, with more than 80% occurring once and the leading ten covering 25% to 40%. The material sequenced was peripheral blood. These receptors were collected from a man between 60 and 75 years old with COVID-19, enrolled during active disease.

The chain links TRBV19 to TRBJ2-1, with TRBD1 as a possible D gene (6 bases). Per the germline V gene, CDR1 is LNHDA and CDR2 is SQIVND (reference sequence). Trimming took 5 bases from V and 2 from J, leaving 10 bases between them. The CDR3 extends over 14 amino acids. CDR3 in amino acids: CASSSQGTYNEQFF. CDR3 in DNA: TGTGCCAGTAGTTCTCAGGGGACCTACAATGAGCAGTTCTTC.

The chain joins TRBV7-8 to TRBJ2-2; 11 bases fit TRBD2. The V gene's germline CDR1 is SGHVS and CDR2 FQNEAQ. The CDR3 runs 17 residues. V dropped 1 base and J dropped 2; count of bases not matched to a gene: 3. The chain's CDR3 is CASSLVSGRANTGELFF. As DNA, the CDR3 is TGTGCCAGCAGCTTAGTTAGCGGGAGGGCCAACACCGGGGAGCTGTTTTTT.

The V gene is TRBV3-1 (or the pseudogene TRBV3-2), the J gene TRBJ2-2; TRBD2 aligns across 12 bases. Germline V gene lookup returns CDR1 LGHDT and CDR2 YNNKEL (reference sequence). This CDR3 is built from 16 residues. The V gene end was trimmed by 4 bases and the J gene end by 1 base; junction bases not matched to a gene: 1. The CDR3 DNA follows: TGTGCCAGCAGCCGGACTAGCGGGAAGAACACCGGGGAGCTGTTTTTT. It yields the protein CASSRTSGKNTGELFF.

The chain has TRBV18 and TRBJ1-3; D possibly corresponds to TRBD1 (6 bases). Per the germline V gene, CDR1 is KGHSH and CDR2 is LQKENI. V was clipped by 3 bases and J by 0 bases, with 15 bases between them. CDR3 length: 17 amino acids. The CDR3 region is CASSPLSRTASGNTIYF. The CDR3 bases are TGTGCCAGCTCACCTTTGTCTCGGACAGCCTCTGGAAACACCATATATTTT.

The chain is built from TRBV9 and TRBJ2-7, with D perhaps TRBD1 (5 bases). Trimming removed 4 bases at V and 4 bases at J, with 18 bases between. The CDR3 is 15 residues long. Germline V gives CDR1 SGDLS, CDR2 YYNGEE. CDR3 region: CASSSPDRAEYEQYF. DNA of the CDR3: TGTGCCAGCAGCTCCCCCGACAGAGCCGAATACGAGCAGTACTTC. The full variable domain, with the rest looked up from reference TRBV9 and TRBJ2-7, is DSGVTQTPKHLITATGQRVTLRCSPRSGDLSVYWYQQSLDQGLQFLIQYYNGEERAKGNILERFSAQQFPDLHSELNLSSLELGDSALYFCASSSPDRAEYEQYFGPGTRLTVT.

The sample holds a few counts of this clone. This rearrangement joins TRBV7-2 to TRBJ2-7; possibly TRBD2 for D (5 bases). The CDR3 is 14 residues long. Trimming removed 4 bases at V and 2 bases at J, with 12 bases between. Germline V CDR1 and CDR2: SGHTA, FQGNSA. CDR3 sequence reads: CASSSPGTTYEQYF. The DNA for the CDR3 is TGTGCCAGCAGCTCGCCGGGAACCACCTACGAGCAGTACTTC. Variable domain in full (rest from reference TRBV7-2 and TRBJ2-7): GAGVSQSPSNKVTEKGKDVELRCDPISGHTALYWYRQSLGQGLEFLIYFQGNSAPDKSGLPSDRFSAERTGGSVSTLTIQRTQQEDSAVYLCASSSPGTTYEQYFGPGTRLTVT.

The chain combines TRBV5-1 with TRBJ2-2, with TRBD1 as a possible D gene (5 bases). Trimming shortened V by 0 bases and J by 6 bases, and 9 bases separated the two germline ends. CDR1 and CDR2 (germline): SGHRS, YFSETQ. The length of the CDR3 is 14 residues. The CDR3: CASSLEGAPGELFF. The CDR3 nucleotides read TGCGCCAGCAGCTTGGAAGGGGCCCCCGGGGAGCTGTTTTTT.

This clone was recorded only once. This rearrangement joins TRBV7-2 to TRBJ2-3; D is possibly TRBD2 (6 bases). The V and J ends lost 4 bases and 4 bases respectively, with 18 bases between them. The V gene's germline CDR1 is SGHTA and CDR2 FQGNSA. The CDR3 sequence is 16 residues long. The CDR3 DNA reads as TGTGCCAGCAGCTATCAGGCCACCCTAGCGTCAGATACGCAGTATTTT. Translation: CASSYQATLASDTQYF.

This clone has only one observation. This chain uses TRBV19 with TRBJ2-7, with a possible D match to TRBD2 (6 bases). The ends were cut back, 4 bases at V and 4 bases at J, with 11 bases in the middle. In germline, CDR1 is LNHDA, CDR2 SQIVND (reference sequence). The CDR3 runs 13 residues. CDR3 DNA sequence: TGTGCCAGTAGTAGGGGAGGTCCGTACGAGCAGTACTTC. Its protein product is CASSRGGPYEQYF.

The chain couples TRBV6-6 to TRBJ2-1; 9 bases fit TRBD2. V lost 6 bases and J lost 4; bases outside the gene matches: 10. The CDR3 sequence is 16 residues long. Germline values: CDR1 MNHNY, CDR2 SVGAGI (reference sequence). CDR3 nucleotides: TGTGCCAGCAGCCACTGGGCTAGCGGGATTTACAATGAGCAGTTCTTC. This gives the protein CASSHWASGIYNEQFF.

The chain joins TRBV29-1 to TRBJ2-7; 8 nucleotides align to TRBD1. The CDR3 is 13 amino acids. Germline CDR1 reads SQVTM; CDR2 reads ANQGSEA. J gave up 0 bases and V 7 bases, and 5 bases lay outside the gene matches. The CDR3 loop is CSAVTGASYEQYF. In DNA, the CDR3 is TGCAGCGCTGTGACAGGGGCCTCCTACGAGCAGTACTTC.

V and J are TRBV19 and TRBJ1-2; D might be TRBD1 (5 bases). Trimming pared 0 bases from V and 7 bases from J, leaving 18 bases between. Per the germline V gene, CDR1 is LNHDA and CDR2 is SQIVND (reference sequence). The CDR3 spans 16 residues. The CDR3 spells CASSIDYWQGRRGYTF. The CDR3 bases are TGTGCCAGTAGTATAGATTACTGGCAGGGAAGGCGTGGCTACACCTTC. Filled out from reference TRBV19 and TRBJ1-2, the complete variable domain reads DGGITQSPKYLFRKEGQNVTLSCEQNLNHDAMYWYRQDPGQGLRLIYYSQIVNDFQKGDIAEGYSVSREKKESFPLTVTSAQKNPTAFYLCASSIDYWQGRRGYTFGSGTRLTVV.

This clone was counted a few times. The CDR3 reads CASKIGQENWALHF. CDR3 nucleotide sequence: TGCGCCAGCAAGATCGGACAGGAGAATTGGGCCCTCCACTTT. V usage is TRBV5-1 and J usage is TRBJ1-6; 7 bases are a match to TRBD1. Germline V gives CDR1 SGHRS, CDR2 YFSETQ. The CDR3 covers 14 residues. V gave up 6 bases and J gave up 14 bases; unmatched junction bases: 14.

The gene calls are TRBV18 and TRBJ2-5, with 8 bases lining up with TRBD1. V lost 7 bases, J lost 3 bases, and 19 bases stayed unmatched. The CDR3 length is 18 residues. Per germline, CDR1 KGHSH and CDR2 LQKENI. The CDR3 nucleotides read TGTGCCAGCTTGGGCAGTTTCGGACAGGGTACTTCCGAAGAGACCCAGTACTTC. Translation gives CASLGSFGQGTSEETQYF. Together with reference TRBV18 and TRBJ2-5, the CDR3 gives the full variable domain: NAGVMQNPRHLVRRRGQEARLRCSPMKGHSHVYWYRQLPEEGLKFMVYLQKENIIDESGMPKERFSAEFPKEGPSILRIQQVVRGDSAAYFCASLGSFGQGTSEETQYFGPGTRLLVL.

The chain combines TRBV29-1 with TRBJ1-1; a possible D gene is TRBD1 (5 bases). CDR1 is SQVTM, CDR2 ANQGSEA, per germline. The CDR3 totals 13 residues. V was pared by 7 bases and J by 0 bases, with 12 bases between. CDR3 in DNA: TGCAGCGGAGGCAGGGATTTGAACACTGAAGCTTTCTTT. It codes for CSGGRDLNTEAFF.

The genes are TRBV4-1 and TRBJ2-5; no clear D gene. CDR3 length: 13 residues. V dropped 5 bases and J dropped 5 bases, with 12 bases sitting between them. Germline CDR1 and CDR2: MGHRA and YSYEKL. The CDR3 reads CASSLAVSETQYF. CDR3 coding DNA: TGCGCCAGCAGCTTAGCCGTGTCGGAGACCCAGTACTTC.

The rearrangement joins TRBV5-1 to TRBJ1-4, with no clear D. Trimming pared 4 bases from V and 3 bases from J, leaving 7 bases between. CDR1 and CDR2 from the germline V gene are SGHRS and YFSETQ. This CDR3 has 13 residues. The CDR3 region has the DNA TGCGCCAGCAGCCCAGAGGCTAATGAAAAACTGTTTTTT. Its protein is CASSPEANEKLFF.

The chain recombines TRBV7-3 with TRBJ2-1; TRBD2 matches at 9 bases. The V gene end was trimmed by 5 bases and the J gene end by 9 bases; junction bases not matched to a gene: 11. CDR1 is SGHTA, CDR2 FQGTGA, per germline. CDR3 size: 15 residues. The DNA of the CDR3 is TGTGCCAGCAGCGAAGCCCCTAGCGGGGTGGGTGAGCAGTTCTTC. It specifies CASSEAPSGVGEQFF.

V gene TRBV27 combines with J gene TRBJ1-1; 7 bases match TRBD1. Trimming cost V 3 bases and J 1 base; bases outside gene matches: 5. The CDR3 runs 15 residues. The germline gives CDR1 MNHEY, CDR2 SMNVEV (reference sequence). DNA for the CDR3: TGTGCCAGCAGTTTCCGAACAGGGGCGAACACTGAAGCTTTCTTT. It yields the protein CASSFRTGANTEAFF.